Below, 30 T cell receptor beta chains from the same sample are listed, as sequenced in a study of blood T cell repertoires in COVID-19. Generated by immunoSEQ multiplex PCR, the TCRdb table keeps only in-frame clones and is missing some. The repertoire has 110,000 to 150,000 clones, more than 70% of them found once; the top ten carry roughly 5.3%. Sequencing input: peripheral blood. These receptors were collected from a woman in her forties or fifties with acute or convalescent COVID-19.

The chain recombines TRBV2 with TRBJ1-5, with D hard to call. This CDR3 is 15 amino acids long. CDR1 SNHLY and CDR2 FYNNEI come from the germline V gene. Trimming pared 2 bases from V and 0 bases from J, leaving 8 bases between. The CDR3 spells CASSETRSSNQPQHF. The CDR3 DNA reads TGTGCCAGCAGTGAAACCCGGTCTAGCAATCAGCCCCAGCATTTT.

J is TRBJ2-1 and V is TRBV5-1; TRBD1 matches 8 bases. V shed 0 bases and J 9 bases; nucleotides not matched to a gene: 5. This CDR3 spans 14 amino acids. CDR1 is SGHRS, CDR2 YFSETQ, per germline. The CDR3 DNA follows: TGCGCCAGCAGCTTGGGAGACAGGGGAAGTGAGCAGTTCTTC. Amino acids: CASSLGDRGSEQFF. Full variable domain (missing parts from reference TRBV5-1 and TRBJ2-1): KAGVTQTPRYLIKTRGQQVTLSCSPISGHRSVSWYQQTPGQGLQFLFEYFSETQRNKGNFPGRFSGRQFSNSRSEMNVSTLELGDSALYLCASSLGDRGSEQFFGPGTRLTVL.

This clone has a single count. The chain couples TRBV28 to TRBJ2-5; D possibly corresponds to TRBD1 (6 bases). This CDR3 is built from 13 residues. CDR1 and CDR2 (germline): MDHEN, SYDVKM. Between the trimmed V and J ends, which lost 10 bases and 2 bases, there was a span of 14 bases. The CDR3 loop is CANSGHQQETQYF. DNA of the CDR3: TGTGCCAACTCGGGACACCAACAAGAGACCCAGTACTTC.

This clone was observed once. J is TRBJ1-5 and V is TRBV19; 9 bases are a match to TRBD1. J lost 3 bases, V lost 5 bases, and 5 bases had no gene match. This CDR3 comprises 15 residues. CDR1 LNHDA and CDR2 SQIVND come from the germline V gene (reference sequence). This CDR3 reads CASSDRGTNNQPQHF. The CDR3 DNA reads TGTGCCAGTAGTGACAGGGGGACTAACAATCAGCCCCAGCATTTT.

The J gene is TRBJ2-7, the V gene TRBV6-5; 14 positions match TRBD2. This CDR3 spans 15 amino acids. With 8 bases clipped from V and 5 bases from J, the junction kept 8 bases outside the gene matches. Germline V gives CDR1 MNHEY, CDR2 SVGAGI. The CDR3, as DNA: TGTGCCAGCCGTAGGACTAGCGGGGGGCTGGACGAGCAGTACTTC. Protein sequence: CASRRTSGGLDEQYF.

This chain uses TRBV7-2 with TRBJ1-4; D is unclear. V was cut by 3 bases and J by 5 bases, with 13 bases left in between. The CDR3 sequence is 15 residues long. Germline V lookup: CDR1 SGHTA, CDR2 FQGNSA. CDR3 residues: CASSFSGVGNEKLFF. CDR3 nucleotide sequence: TGTGCCAGCAGCTTTTCGGGAGTGGGGAATGAAAAACTGTTTTTT.

The chain uses TRBV5-8 and TRBJ1-5; no reliable D call. The V end was cut by 7 bases, the J end by 3 bases, with 11 bases between. CDR1 is SGHTS and CDR2 is YDEGEE in the germline V gene. CDR3 size: 13 residues. The CDR3 sequence is CASGLQPNQPQHF. In nucleotides, the CDR3 is TGTGCCAGCGGACTACAGCCCAATCAGCCCCAGCATTTT.

The chain is built from TRBV7-3 and TRBJ2-2; a weak D match, TRBD2 (6 bases). The CDR3 contains 14 residues. Deletions cut 8 bases from V and 4 bases from J, with 14 bases between. From germline, CDR1 is SGHTA and CDR2 FQGTGA. CDR3 sequence: CASSSGSGTGELFF. CDR3 nucleotide sequence: TGTGCCAGCTCGTCGGGTAGCGGCACCGGGGAGCTGTTTTTT.

The chain has TRBV19 and TRBJ1-2; D is ambiguous. Per germline, CDR1 LNHDA and CDR2 SQIVND (reference sequence). The V gene lost 3 bases and the J gene lost 0 bases, with 8 bases spanning the gap. This CDR3 contains 14 residues. DNA for the CDR3: TGTGCCAGTAGTATTTTGATAGCTAACTATGGCTACACCTTC. Translation: CASSILIANYGYTF.

The chain employs TRBV18 and TRBJ1-4, with D perhaps matching TRBD1 (5 bases). CDR3 length: 16 amino acids. Germline V gene sequence: CDR1 KGHSH, CDR2 LQKENI. Trimming pared 3 bases from V and 5 bases from J, leaving 16 bases between. CDR3: CASSPYYQGENEKLFF. The CDR3, as DNA: TGTGCCAGCTCACCTTATTACCAGGGTGAAAATGAAAAACTGTTTTTT.

This clone was picked up a small number of times. This chain uses TRBV7-2 with TRBJ2-1; D call uncertain. Trimming stripped 1 base from V and 3 bases from J, with 10 bases between. Germline-derived CDR1 and CDR2 are SGHTA and FQGNSA. CDR3 length: 15 residues. CDR3 DNA: TGTGCCAGCAGCTTAGTAGCTGGCGACTACAATGAGCAGTTCTTC. This codes for CASSLVAGDYNEQFF.

This clone was observed a few times. The genes are TRBV6-2 or TRBV6-3 and TRBJ2-7, with D uncertain. Deletions cut 4 bases from V and 4 bases from J, with 8 bases between. The CDR3 sequence is 12 residues long. CDR1 is MNHEY, CDR2 SVGEGT, per germline. CDR3 coding DNA: TGTGCCAGCAGTTCAAATTTTTACGAGCAGTACTTC. Its translation: CASSSNFYEQYF.

The chain employs TRBV4-1 and TRBJ1-6, with 9 nucleotides matching TRBD1. The V gene end was trimmed by 0 bases and the J gene end by 7 bases; junction bases not matched to a gene: 13. CDR3 size: 19 residues. CDR1 and CDR2 (germline): MGHRA, YSYEKL. CDR3 sequence (DNA): TGCGCCAGCAGCCAAGATACGGGATTATGGACAGGGGAAAATTCACCCCTCCACTTT. This sequence encodes CASSQDTGLWTGENSPLHF.

The chain carries TRBV28 and TRBJ2-5; 8 bases map to TRBD1. Unmatched junction bases numbered 8, after V lost 9 bases and J lost 5 bases. Germline V gives CDR1 MDHEN, CDR2 SYDVKM. CDR3 size: 13 residues. CDR3 sequence: CASRRGRLETQYF. The CDR3 bases are TGTGCCAGTCGCAGGGGGCGGTTGGAGACCCAGTACTTC.

V usage is TRBV5-1 and J usage is TRBJ2-7, with D possibly matching TRBD1 (6 bases). The length of the CDR3 is 15 residues. Deletions cut 1 base from V and 0 bases from J, with 11 bases between. Looked up from germline, CDR1 is SGHRS and CDR2 is YFSETQ. CDR3 nucleotides: TGCGCCAGCAGCTTGCAGGGGCCTAGCTCCTACGAGCAGTACTTC. This sequence encodes CASSLQGPSSYEQYF.

The chain employs TRBV4-1 and TRBJ1-3; possible D gene TRBD1, 6 bases. Germline V gene lookup returns CDR1 MGHRA and CDR2 YSYEKL. The CDR3 length is 17 residues. V was shortened by 0 bases and J by 0 bases, with 12 bases between the two germline ends. The DNA of the CDR3 is TGCGCCAGCAGCCAAGAGGACAGCCGTACCTCTGGAAACACCATATATTTT. This encodes CASSQEDSRTSGNTIYF.

The chain carries TRBV6-2 or TRBV6-3 and TRBJ1-1, with 10 bases identical to TRBD1. Unmatched junction bases numbered 4, after V lost 0 bases and J lost 3 bases. Germline V CDR1 and CDR2: MNHEY, SVGEGT. The CDR3 spans 16 residues. CDR3 nucleotide sequence: TGTGCCAGCAGTTACTCTGGGACAGGGGACTACACTGAAGCTTTCTTT. Translation gives CASSYSGTGDYTEAFF.

The chain links TRBV7-2 to TRBJ2-2; 7 nucleotides line up with TRBD1. The V and J ends lost 3 bases and 3 bases, in that order; junction bases with no gene match: 1. CDR3 length: 14 residues. Per the germline V gene, CDR1 is SGHTA and CDR2 is FQGNSA. CDR3 in amino acids: CASSFQGDTGELFF. The CDR3, as DNA: TGTGCCAGCAGCTTTCAGGGGGACACCGGGGAGCTGTTTTTT.

This clone has at least ten counts. This chain joins TRBV4-3 and TRBJ2-1; 9 bases are a match to TRBD2. Germline trimming cut 0 bases from V and 8 bases from J; bases unmatched to any gene: 8. The CDR3 consists of 16 residues. Germline CDR1 LGHNA, CDR2 YSLEER. This CDR3 reads CASSQEHIAGEDEQFF. The CDR3 DNA sequence: TGCGCCAGCAGCCAAGAACATATAGCGGGGGAGGATGAGCAGTTCTTC.

The chain employs TRBV9 and TRBJ1-1; D might be TRBD1 (5 bases). Trimming took off 2 bases at V and 5 bases at J, with 10 bases between the two ends. The CDR3 has 13 amino acids. Germline CDR1 is SGDLS and CDR2 is YYNGEE. CDR3 protein: CASSVWGGTEAFF. In nucleotides, the CDR3 is TGTGCCAGCAGCGTCTGGGGGGGGACTGAAGCTTTCTTT.

This sequence joins TRBV4-3 and TRBJ1-2, with 7 bases fitting TRBD1. CDR3 length: 16 residues. The V gene's germline CDR1 is LGHNA and CDR2 YSLEER. V lost 1 base and J lost 8; bases outside the gene matches: 13. In DNA, the CDR3 is TGCGCCAGCAGCCAAGCCTACAGGGGAGAAGGCGGGGGCTACACCTTC. Translated: CASSQAYRGEGGGYTF.

This clone turned up a few times. The chain recombines TRBV5-4 with TRBJ2-2; D unclear. Germline CDR1 is SGHNT and CDR2 is YYREEE (reference sequence). The CDR3 has 16 amino acids. The V gene lost 0 bases and the J gene lost 2 bases, with 11 bases spanning the gap. The CDR3 loop reads CASSLAGSGNTGELFF. The CDR3 DNA reads as TGTGCCAGCAGCTTGGCCGGGTCCGGAAACACCGGGGAGCTGTTTTTT.

This chain links TRBV10-3 with TRBJ1-1; D is uncertain. V was trimmed by 5 bases and J by 2 bases, leaving 9 bases between them. Germline values: CDR1 ENHRY, CDR2 SYGVKD. The CDR3 covers 13 residues. The CDR3 loop reads CAISKAGNTEAFF. The CDR3 DNA reads TGTGCCATCAGTAAAGCCGGTAACACTGAAGCTTTCTTT.

The V and J genes are TRBV6-5 and TRBJ2-5, with 7 bases that match TRBD1. CDR3 length: 14 residues. With V trimmed by 8 bases and J by 5 bases, 11 bases remained unmatched. From germline, CDR1 is MNHEY and CDR2 SVGAGI. The CDR3: CASGLEGARETQYF. The DNA of the CDR3 is TGTGCCAGCGGACTCGAGGGGGCGCGGGAGACCCAGTACTTC.

The chain has TRBV24-1 and TRBJ2-2; tentative D call: TRBD2 (6 bases). Germline CDR1 reads KGHDR; CDR2 reads SFDVKD. The CDR3 loop spans 15 amino acids. With 5 bases removed from V and 3 bases from J, the gap between germline ends came to 12 bases. The chain's CDR3 is CATSVSGVDTGELFF. The CDR3 DNA is TGTGCCACCAGTGTTTCGGGGGTGGACACCGGGGAGCTGTTTTTT.

The genes are TRBV4-2 and TRBJ2-3; 11 nucleotides align to TRBD1. The CDR3 length is 20 residues. Germline loops: CDR1 LGHNA, CDR2 YNFKEQ. J was trimmed by 0 bases and V by 2 bases; bases with no gene match: 13. The CDR3 region has the DNA TGTGCCAGCAGCCAATTTGGGACAGGGGGGTCTTATTCTAGCACAGATACGCAGTATTTT. Its translation is CASSQFGTGGSYSSTDTQYF.

The chain couples TRBV6-5 to TRBJ1-2; 9 bases line up with TRBD1. The germline CDR1 and CDR2 sequences are MNHEY and SVGAGI. V dropped 6 bases and J dropped 5; count of bases not matched to a gene: 10. This CDR3 spans 15 amino acids. CDR3 loop: CASRTQGQGSYGYTF. CDR3 DNA sequence: TGTGCCAGCAGGACACAGGGACAGGGCAGTTATGGCTACACCTTC.

This clone was counted once. The chain joins TRBV3-1 (or the pseudogene TRBV3-2) to TRBJ2-1; D not certain. Germline loops: CDR1 LGHDT, CDR2 YNNKEL (reference sequence). V lost 2 bases, J lost 7 bases, and 12 bases lay in between. The CDR3 sequence is 14 residues long. The CDR3 region has the DNA TGTGCCAGCAGCCAAATTGGCGCGCGGAATGAGCAGTTCTTC. Protein: CASSQIGARNEQFF.

This clone came up a few times. The V gene is TRBV7-2, the J gene TRBJ2-6; the match to TRBD2 covers 8 bases. The germline CDR1 and CDR2 sequences are SGHTA and FQGNSA. This CDR3 is built from 16 residues. V was pared by 7 bases and J by 0 bases, with 5 bases of the junction left unmatched. The CDR3 region is CASKAGGSSGANVLTF. The CDR3 DNA follows: TGTGCCAGCAAGGCGGGGGGATCCTCTGGGGCCAACGTCCTGACTTTC.

This clone was seen a single time. This sequence joins TRBV27 and TRBJ1-2; 9 nucleotides match TRBD1. With V trimmed by 1 base and J by 3 bases, 6 bases remained unmatched. Germline CDR1 MNHEY, CDR2 SMNVEV (reference sequence). The CDR3 consists of 16 residues. In DNA, the CDR3 is TGTGCCAGCAGTTTATGGAGGGACAGGGATTACTATGGCTACACCTTC. Encoded protein: CASSLWRDRDYYGYTF.